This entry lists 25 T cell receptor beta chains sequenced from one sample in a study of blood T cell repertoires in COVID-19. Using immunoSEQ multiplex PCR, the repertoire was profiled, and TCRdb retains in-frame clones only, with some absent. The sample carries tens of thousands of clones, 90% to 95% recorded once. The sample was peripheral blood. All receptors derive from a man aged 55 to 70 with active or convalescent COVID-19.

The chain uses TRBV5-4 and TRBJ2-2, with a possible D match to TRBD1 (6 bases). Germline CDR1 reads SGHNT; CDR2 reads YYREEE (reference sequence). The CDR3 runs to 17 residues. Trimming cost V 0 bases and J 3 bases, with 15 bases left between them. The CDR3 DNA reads TGTGCCAGCAGCTTGGTTTGGGGGCGCTCAGACACCGGGGAGCTGTTTTTT. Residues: CASSLVWGRSDTGELFF.

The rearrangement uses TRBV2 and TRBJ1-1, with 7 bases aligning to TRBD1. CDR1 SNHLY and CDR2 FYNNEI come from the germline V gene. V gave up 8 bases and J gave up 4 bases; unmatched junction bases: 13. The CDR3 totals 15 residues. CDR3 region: CASFRGRVVSTEAFF. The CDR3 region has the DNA TGTGCCAGCTTCAGGGGGAGAGTGGTGAGCACTGAAGCTTTCTTT.

This CDR3 reads CASSLDTGLGGYTF. The DNA for the CDR3 is TGTGCCAGCAGCTTAGATACAGGGCTAGGTGGCTACACCTTC. The V gene is TRBV7-9, the J gene TRBJ1-2; D is possibly TRBD1 (6 bases). Germline assignment: CDR1 SEHNR and CDR2 FQNEAQ (reference sequence). V was shortened by 1 base and J by 7 bases, with 13 bases between the two germline ends. The CDR3 spans 14 residues.

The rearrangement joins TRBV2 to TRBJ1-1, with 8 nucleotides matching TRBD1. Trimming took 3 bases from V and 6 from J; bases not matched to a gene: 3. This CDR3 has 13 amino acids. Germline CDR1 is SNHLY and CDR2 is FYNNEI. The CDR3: CASSDRGRAEAFF. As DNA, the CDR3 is TGTGCCAGCAGTGACAGGGGGCGCGCTGAAGCTTTCTTT.

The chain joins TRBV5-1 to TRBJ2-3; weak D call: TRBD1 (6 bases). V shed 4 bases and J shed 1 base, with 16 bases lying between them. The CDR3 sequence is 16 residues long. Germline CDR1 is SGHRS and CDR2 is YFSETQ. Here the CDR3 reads CASSDAGAMGTDTQYF. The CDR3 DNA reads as TGCGCCAGCAGCGACGCAGGGGCAATGGGCACAGATACGCAGTATTTT. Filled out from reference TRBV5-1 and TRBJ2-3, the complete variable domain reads KAGVTQTPRYLIKTRGQQVTLSCSPISGHRSVSWYQQTPGQGLQFLFEYFSETQRNKGNFPGRFSGRQFSNSRSEMNVSTLELGDSALYLCASSDAGAMGTDTQYFGPGTRLTVL.

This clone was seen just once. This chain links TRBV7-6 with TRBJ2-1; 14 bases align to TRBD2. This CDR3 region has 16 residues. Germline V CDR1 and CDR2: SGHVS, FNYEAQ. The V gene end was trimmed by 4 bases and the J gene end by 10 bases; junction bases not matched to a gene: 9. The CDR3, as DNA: TGTGCCAGCAGCTCCCCGACTAGCGGGGGGGCCGGAGAGCAGTTCTTC. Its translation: CASSSPTSGGAGEQFF.

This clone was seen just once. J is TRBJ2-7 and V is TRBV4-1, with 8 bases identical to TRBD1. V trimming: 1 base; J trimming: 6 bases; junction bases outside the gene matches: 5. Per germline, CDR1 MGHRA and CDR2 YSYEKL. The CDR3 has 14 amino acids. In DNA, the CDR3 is TGCGCCAGCAGCCAAGGGACAGGGTTAATCGAGCAGTACTTC. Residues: CASSQGTGLIEQYF.

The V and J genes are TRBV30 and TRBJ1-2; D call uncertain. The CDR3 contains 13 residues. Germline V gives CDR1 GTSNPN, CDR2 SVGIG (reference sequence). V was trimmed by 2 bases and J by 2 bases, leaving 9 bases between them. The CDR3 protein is CAWSPNRNYGYTF. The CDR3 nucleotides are TGTGCCTGGAGTCCGAACAGAAACTATGGCTACACCTTC.

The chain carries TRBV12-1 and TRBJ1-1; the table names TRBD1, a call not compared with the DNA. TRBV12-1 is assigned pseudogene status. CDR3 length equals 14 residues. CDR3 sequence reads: CASSHRGQNTEAFF. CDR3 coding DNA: TGTGCCAGCAGTCACAGGGGGCAAAACACTGAAGCTTTCTTT.

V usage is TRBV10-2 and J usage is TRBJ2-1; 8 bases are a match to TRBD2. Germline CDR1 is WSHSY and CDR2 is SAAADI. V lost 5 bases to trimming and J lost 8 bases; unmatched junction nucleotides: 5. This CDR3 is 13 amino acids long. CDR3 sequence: CASSSGGGYEQFF. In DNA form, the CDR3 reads TGCGCCAGCAGTTCGGGGGGGGGTTATGAGCAGTTCTTC.

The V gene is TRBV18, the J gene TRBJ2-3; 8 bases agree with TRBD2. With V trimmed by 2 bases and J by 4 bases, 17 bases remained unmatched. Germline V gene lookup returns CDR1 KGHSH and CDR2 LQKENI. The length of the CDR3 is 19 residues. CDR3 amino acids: CASSPDQGLAGGYPDTQYF. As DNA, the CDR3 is TGTGCCAGCTCACCAGACCAGGGGCTAGCGGGCGGATACCCAGATACGCAGTATTTT.

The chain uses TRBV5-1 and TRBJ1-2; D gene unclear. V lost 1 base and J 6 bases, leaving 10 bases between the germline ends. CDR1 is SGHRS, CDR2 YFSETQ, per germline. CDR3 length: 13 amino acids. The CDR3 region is CASSLRYRDGYTF. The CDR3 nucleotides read TGCGCCAGCAGCTTGCGCTATAGAGATGGCTACACCTTC.

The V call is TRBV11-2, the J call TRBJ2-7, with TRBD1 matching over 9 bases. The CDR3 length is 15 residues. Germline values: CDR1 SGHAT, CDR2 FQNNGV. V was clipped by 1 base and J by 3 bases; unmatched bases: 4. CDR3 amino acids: CASSLVGQGVYEQYF. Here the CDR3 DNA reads TGTGCCAGCAGCTTAGTGGGACAGGGTGTCTACGAGCAGTACTTC.

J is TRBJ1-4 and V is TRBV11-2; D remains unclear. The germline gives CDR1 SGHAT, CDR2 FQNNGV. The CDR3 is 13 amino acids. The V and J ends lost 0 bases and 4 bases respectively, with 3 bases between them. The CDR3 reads CASSLDHNEKLFF. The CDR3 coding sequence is TGTGCCAGCAGCTTAGATCATAATGAAAAACTGTTTTTT.

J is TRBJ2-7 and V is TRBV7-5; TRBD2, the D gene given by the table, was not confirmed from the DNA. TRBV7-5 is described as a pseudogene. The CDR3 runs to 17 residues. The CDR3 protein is CARSYYREGFFWDEQYF. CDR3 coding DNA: TGTGCCAGAAGCTACTACAGGGAGGGTTTCTTTTGGGACGAGCAGTACTTC.

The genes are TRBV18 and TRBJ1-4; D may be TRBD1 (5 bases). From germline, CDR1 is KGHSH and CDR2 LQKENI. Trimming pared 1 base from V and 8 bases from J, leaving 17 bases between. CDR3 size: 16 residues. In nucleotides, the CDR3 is TGTGCCAGCTCACCACTGGGGCAGGACGTAGGGGAAAAACTGTTTTTT. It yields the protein CASSPLGQDVGEKLFF.

Written as DNA, the CDR3 is TGTGCCAGCAGGGAAGGACAGTTTAGGGATTCACCCCTCCACTTT. Its protein product is CASREGQFRDSPLHF. The V and J genes are TRBV6-6 and TRBJ1-6, with D tentatively TRBD1 (6 bases). CDR1 and CDR2 (germline): MNHNY, SVGAGI (reference sequence). The CDR3 contains 15 residues. The V gene lost 6 bases and the J gene lost 8 bases, with 17 bases spanning the gap.

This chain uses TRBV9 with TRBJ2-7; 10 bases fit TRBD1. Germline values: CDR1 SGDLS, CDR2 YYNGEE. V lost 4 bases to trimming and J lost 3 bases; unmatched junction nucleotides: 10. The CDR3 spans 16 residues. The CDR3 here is CASSPRDRGGFYEQYF. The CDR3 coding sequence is TGTGCCAGCAGCCCGAGGGACAGGGGTGGGTTCTACGAGCAGTACTTC.

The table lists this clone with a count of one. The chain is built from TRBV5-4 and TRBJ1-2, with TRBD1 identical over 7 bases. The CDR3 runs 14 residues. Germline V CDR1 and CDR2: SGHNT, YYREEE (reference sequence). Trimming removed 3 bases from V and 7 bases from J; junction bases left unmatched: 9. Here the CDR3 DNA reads TGTGCCAGCAGCTGGGGTACAGGGGTGAGTGGCTACACCTTC. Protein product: CASSWGTGVSGYTF. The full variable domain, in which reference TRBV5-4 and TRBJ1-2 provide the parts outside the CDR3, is ETGVTQSPTHLIKTRGQQVTLRCSSQSGHNTVSWYQQALGQGPQFIFQYYREEENGRGNFPPRFSGLQFPNYSSELNVNALELDDSALYLCASSWGTGVSGYTFGSGTRLTVV.

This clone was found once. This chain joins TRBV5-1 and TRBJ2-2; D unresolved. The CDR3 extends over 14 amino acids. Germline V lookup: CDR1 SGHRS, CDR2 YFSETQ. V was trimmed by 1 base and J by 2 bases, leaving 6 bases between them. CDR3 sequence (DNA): TGCGCCAGCAGCTTGTTGAGTAACACCGGGGAGCTGTTTTTT. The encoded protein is CASSLLSNTGELFF. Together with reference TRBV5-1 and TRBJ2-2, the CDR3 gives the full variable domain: KAGVTQTPRYLIKTRGQQVTLSCSPISGHRSVSWYQQTPGQGLQFLFEYFSETQRNKGNFPGRFSGRQFSNSRSEMNVSTLELGDSALYLCASSLLSNTGELFFGEGSRLTVL.

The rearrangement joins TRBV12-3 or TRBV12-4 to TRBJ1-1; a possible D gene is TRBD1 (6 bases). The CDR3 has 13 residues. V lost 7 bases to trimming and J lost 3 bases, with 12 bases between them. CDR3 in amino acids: CASTLDRYTEAFF. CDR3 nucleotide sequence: TGTGCCAGCACCCTGGACAGATACACTGAAGCTTTCTTT.

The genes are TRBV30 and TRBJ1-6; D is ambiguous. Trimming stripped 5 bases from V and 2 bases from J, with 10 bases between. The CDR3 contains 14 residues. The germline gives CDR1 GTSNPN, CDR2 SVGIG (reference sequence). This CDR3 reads CAWATGTYNSPLHF. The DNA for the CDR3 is TGTGCCTGGGCAACCGGGACCTATAATTCACCCCTCCACTTT. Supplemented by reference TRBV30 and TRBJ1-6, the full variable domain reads SQTIHQWPATLVQPVGSPLSLECTVEGTSNPNLYWYRQAAGRGLQLLFYSVGIGQISSEVPQNLSASRPQDRQFILSSKKLLLSDSGFYLCAWATGTYNSPLHFGNGTRLTVT.

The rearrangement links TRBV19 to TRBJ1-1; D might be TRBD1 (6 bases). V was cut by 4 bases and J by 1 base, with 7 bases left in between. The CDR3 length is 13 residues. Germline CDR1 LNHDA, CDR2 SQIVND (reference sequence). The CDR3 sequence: CASSTTGNTEAFF. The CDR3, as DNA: TGTGCCAGTAGTACGACAGGGAACACTGAAGCTTTCTTT.

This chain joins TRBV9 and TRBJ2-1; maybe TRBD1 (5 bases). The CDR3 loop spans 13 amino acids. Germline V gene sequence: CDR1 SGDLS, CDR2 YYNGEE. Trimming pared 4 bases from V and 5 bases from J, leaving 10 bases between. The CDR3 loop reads CASSPAGHNEQFF. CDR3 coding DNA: TGTGCCAGCAGCCCGGCAGGGCACAATGAGCAGTTCTTC.

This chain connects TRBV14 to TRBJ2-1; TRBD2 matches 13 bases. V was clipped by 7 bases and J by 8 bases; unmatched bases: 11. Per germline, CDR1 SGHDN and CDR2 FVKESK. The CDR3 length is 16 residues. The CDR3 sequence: CASNERTSGSGHEQFF. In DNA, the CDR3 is TGTGCCAGCAATGAGAGGACTAGCGGGAGTGGCCATGAGCAGTTCTTC.